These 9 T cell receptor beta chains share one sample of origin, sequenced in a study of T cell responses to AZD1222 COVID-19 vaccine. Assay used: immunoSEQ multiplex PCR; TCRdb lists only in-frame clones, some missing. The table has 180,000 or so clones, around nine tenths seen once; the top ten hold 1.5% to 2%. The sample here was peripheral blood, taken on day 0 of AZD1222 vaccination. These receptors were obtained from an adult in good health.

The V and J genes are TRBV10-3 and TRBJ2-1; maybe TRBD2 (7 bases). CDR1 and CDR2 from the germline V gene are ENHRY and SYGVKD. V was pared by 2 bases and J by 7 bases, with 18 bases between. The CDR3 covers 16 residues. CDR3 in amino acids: CAISEPGGSEGNEQFF. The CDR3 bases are TGTGCCATCAGTGAGCCGGGGGGCTCGGAAGGGAATGAGCAGTTCTTC.

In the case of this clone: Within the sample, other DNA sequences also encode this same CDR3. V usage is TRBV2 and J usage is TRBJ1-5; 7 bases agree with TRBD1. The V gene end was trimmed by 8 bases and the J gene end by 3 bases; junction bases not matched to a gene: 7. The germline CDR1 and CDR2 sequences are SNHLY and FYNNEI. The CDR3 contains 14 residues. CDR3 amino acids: CASRDRVVNQPQHF. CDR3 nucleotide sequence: TGTGCCAGCCGAGACAGGGTTGTCAATCAGCCCCAGCATTTT.

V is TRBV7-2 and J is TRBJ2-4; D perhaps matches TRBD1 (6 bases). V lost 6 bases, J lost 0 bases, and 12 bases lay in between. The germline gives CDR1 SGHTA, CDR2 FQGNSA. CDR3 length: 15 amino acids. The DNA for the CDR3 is TGTGCCAGCAGAGAACAGGGCCTAGCCAAAAACATTCAGTACTTC. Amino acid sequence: CASREQGLAKNIQYF. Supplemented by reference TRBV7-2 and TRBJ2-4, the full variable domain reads GAGVSQSPSNKVTEKGKDVELRCDPISGHTALYWYRQSLGQGLEFLIYFQGNSAPDKSGLPSDRFSAERTGGSVSTLTIQRTQQEDSAVYLCASREQGLAKNIQYFGAGTRLSVL.

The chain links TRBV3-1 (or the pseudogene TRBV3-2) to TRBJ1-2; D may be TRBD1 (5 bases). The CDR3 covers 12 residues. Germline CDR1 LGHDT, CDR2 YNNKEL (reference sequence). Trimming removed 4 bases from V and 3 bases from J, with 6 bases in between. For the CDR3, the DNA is TGTGCCAGCAGCCGACAGTACTATGGCTACACCTTC. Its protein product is CASSRQYYGYTF.

The CDR3 DNA reads TGTGCCAGCAGCCTTCCCGGGACAGTGAAGGGCACTGAAGCTTTCTTT. Amino acid sequence: CASSLPGTVKGTEAFF. The gene calls are TRBV6-2 or TRBV6-3 and TRBJ1-1, with TRBD1 identical over 7 bases. The CDR3 spans 16 residues. V was pared by 6 bases and J by 4 bases, with 14 bases of the junction left unmatched. Germline CDR1 is MNHEY and CDR2 is SVGEGT.

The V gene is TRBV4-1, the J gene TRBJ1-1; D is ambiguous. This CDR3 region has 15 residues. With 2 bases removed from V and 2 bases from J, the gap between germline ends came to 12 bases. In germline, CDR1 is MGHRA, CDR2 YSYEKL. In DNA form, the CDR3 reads TGCGCCAGCAGCCAACCGGGGAGGGCCAACACTGAAGCTTTCTTT. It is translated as CASSQPGRANTEAFF.

The CDR3 here is CASSQGPGGSTDTQYF. The CDR3 DNA is TGCGCCAGCAGCCAAGGCCCCGGGGGTAGCACAGATACGCAGTATTTT. The genes are TRBV4-1 and TRBJ2-3; weak D call: TRBD2 (6 bases). Germline CDR1 and CDR2: MGHRA and YSYEKL. Trimming removed 1 base from V and 0 bases from J, with 11 bases in between. This CDR3 contains 16 residues.

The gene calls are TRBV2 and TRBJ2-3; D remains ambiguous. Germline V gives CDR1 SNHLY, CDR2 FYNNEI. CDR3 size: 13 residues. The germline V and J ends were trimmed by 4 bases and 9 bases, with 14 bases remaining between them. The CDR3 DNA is TGTGCCAGCAGTGCCGGGCGATACGAAACGCAGTATTTT. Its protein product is CASSAGRYETQYF.

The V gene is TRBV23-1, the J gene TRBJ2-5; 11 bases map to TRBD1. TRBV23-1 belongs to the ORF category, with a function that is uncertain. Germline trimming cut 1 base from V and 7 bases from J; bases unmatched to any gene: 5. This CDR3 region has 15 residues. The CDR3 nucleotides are TGCGCCAGCAGTCAATATGGACAGGGGGCGCGGACCCAGTACTTC. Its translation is CASSQYGQGARTQYF.